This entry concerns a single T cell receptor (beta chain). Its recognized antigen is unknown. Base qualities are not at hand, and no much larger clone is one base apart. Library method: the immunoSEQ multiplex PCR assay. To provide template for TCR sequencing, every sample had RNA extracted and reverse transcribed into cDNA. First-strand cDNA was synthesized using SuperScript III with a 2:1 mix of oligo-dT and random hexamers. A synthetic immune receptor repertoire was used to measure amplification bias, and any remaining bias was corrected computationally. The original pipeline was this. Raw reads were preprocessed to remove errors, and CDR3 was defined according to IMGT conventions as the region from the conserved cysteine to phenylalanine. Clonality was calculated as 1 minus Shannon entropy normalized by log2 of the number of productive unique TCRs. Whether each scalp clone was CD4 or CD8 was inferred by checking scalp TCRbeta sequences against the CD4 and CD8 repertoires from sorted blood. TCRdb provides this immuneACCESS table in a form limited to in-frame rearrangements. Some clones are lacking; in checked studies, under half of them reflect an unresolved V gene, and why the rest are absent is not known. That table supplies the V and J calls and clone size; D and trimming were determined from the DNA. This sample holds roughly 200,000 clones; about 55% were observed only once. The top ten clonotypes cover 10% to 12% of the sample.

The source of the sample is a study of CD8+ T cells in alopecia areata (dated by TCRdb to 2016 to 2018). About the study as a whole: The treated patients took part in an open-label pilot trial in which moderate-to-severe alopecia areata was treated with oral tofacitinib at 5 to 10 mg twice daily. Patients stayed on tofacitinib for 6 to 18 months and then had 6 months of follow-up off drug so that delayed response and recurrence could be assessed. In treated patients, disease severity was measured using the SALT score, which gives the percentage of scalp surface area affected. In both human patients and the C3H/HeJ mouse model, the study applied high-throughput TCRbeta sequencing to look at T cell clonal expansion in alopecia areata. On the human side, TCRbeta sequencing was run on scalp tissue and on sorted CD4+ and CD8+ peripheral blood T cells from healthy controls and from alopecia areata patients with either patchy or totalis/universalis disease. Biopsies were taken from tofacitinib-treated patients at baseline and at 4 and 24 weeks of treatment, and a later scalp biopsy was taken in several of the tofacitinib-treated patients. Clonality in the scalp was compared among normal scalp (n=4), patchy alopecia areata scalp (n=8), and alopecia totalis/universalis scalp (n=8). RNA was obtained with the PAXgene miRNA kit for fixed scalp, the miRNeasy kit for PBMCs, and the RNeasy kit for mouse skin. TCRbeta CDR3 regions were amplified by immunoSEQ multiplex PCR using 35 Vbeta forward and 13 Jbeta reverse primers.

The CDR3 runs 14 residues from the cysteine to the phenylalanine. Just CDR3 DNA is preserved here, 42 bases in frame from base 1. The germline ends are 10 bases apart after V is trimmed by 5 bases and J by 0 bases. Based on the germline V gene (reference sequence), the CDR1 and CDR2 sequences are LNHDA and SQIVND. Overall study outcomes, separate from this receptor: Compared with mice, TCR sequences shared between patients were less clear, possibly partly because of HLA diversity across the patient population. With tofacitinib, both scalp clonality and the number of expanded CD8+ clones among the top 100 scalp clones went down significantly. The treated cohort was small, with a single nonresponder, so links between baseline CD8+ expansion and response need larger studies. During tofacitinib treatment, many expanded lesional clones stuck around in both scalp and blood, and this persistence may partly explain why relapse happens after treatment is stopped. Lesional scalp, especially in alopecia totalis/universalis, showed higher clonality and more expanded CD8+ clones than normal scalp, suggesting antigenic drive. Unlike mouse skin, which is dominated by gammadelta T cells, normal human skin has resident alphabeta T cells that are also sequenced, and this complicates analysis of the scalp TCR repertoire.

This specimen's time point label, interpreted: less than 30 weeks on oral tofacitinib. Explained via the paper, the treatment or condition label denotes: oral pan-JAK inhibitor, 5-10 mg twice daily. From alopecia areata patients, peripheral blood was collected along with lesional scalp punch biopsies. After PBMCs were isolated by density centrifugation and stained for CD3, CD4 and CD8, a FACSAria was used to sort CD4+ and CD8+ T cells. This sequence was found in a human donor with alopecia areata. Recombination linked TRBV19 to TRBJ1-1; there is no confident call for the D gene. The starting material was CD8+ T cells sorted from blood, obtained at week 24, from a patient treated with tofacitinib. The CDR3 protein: CASSWTGLNTEAFF. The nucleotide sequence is TGTGCCAGTAGTTGGACGGGCTTGAACACTGAAGCTTTCTTT.